Only a few counts were recorded for the clone carrying this T cell receptor beta chain. This sample was taken from a study of blood T cell repertoires in COVID-19. On the study more broadly: Samples representing acute and convalescent COVID-19 were sourced from the United States, Italy and Spain.

The CDR3 spans 17 residues. The germline CDR1 and CDR2 sequences are MNHEY and SVGEGT. V lost 2 bases and J lost 3, with 18 bases in between. The table came from immunoSEQ multiplex PCR; TCRdb's copy has only in-frame clones and leaves some out. The table shows more than 300,000 clones, with about 90% occurring only once. This chain uses TRBV6-2 or TRBV6-3 with TRBJ2-3; TRBD2 is a possible D gene (5 bases). The sequenced sample consisted of peripheral blood. The sequence came from a woman aged 30 to 39 with COVID-19, enrolled during active disease. As DNA, the CDR3 is TGTGCCAGCAGTTACCCCCCGGGGAGCAGTGGGACAGATACGCAGTATTTT. Translating it yields CASSYPPGSSGTDTQYF.